These 19 T cell receptor beta chains were all obtained from the same sample, sequenced in a study of cytomegalovirus exposure and HLA in healthy donors. The PCR made use of 60 Vbeta and 13 Jbeta primers. Sequenced by immunoSEQ multiplex PCR; TCRdb stores in-frame clones only, minus some. The profile shows about 90,000 clones, approximately 79% of them singletons. The sequenced sample was PBMCs. Receptors originate from a man aged 30 to 45 in good health and CMV-seronegative.

The chain uses TRBV7-2 and TRBJ1-2; perhaps TRBD1 as D (5 bases). The germline gives CDR1 SGHTA, CDR2 FQGNSA. Between the trimmed V and J ends, which lost 0 bases and 3 bases, there was a span of 11 bases. The CDR3 consists of 15 residues. The CDR3 DNA reads TGTGCCAGCAGCTTAGCGGGTCGGGGGGACTATGGCTACACCTTC. Translated, it gives CASSLAGRGDYGYTF. Supplemented by reference TRBV7-2 and TRBJ1-2, the full variable domain reads GAGVSQSPSNKVTEKGKDVELRCDPISGHTALYWYRQSLGQGLEFLIYFQGNSAPDKSGLPSDRFSAERTGGSVSTLTIQRTQQEDSAVYLCASSLAGRGDYGYTFGSGTRLTVV.

The genes are TRBV6-5 and TRBJ1-6; 8 bases match TRBD1. Germline lookup yields CDR1 MNHEY and CDR2 SVGAGI. J gave up 4 bases and V 6 bases, and 5 bases lay outside the gene matches. The CDR3 contains 15 residues. CDR3 in DNA: TGTGCCAGCAGGGACGACAGGGGTTATAATTCACCCCTCCACTTT. This sequence encodes CASRDDRGYNSPLHF.

The genes are TRBV7-6 and TRBJ1-3, with D perhaps TRBD1 (5 bases). The germline V gene encodes CDR1 SGHVS and CDR2 FNYEAQ. The CDR3 contains 16 residues. V lost 4 bases to trimming and J lost 0 bases, with 13 bases between them. For the CDR3, the DNA is TGTGCCAGCAGCTCGTACGGACAAAGCTCTGGAAACACCATATATTTT. As protein: CASSSYGQSSGNTIYF.

The rearrangement uses TRBV6-5 and TRBJ1-6; a weak D match, TRBD1 (5 bases). From germline, CDR1 is MNHEY and CDR2 SVGAGI. The CDR3 loop spans 14 amino acids. V lost 6 bases and J 7 bases, leaving 13 bases between the germline ends. For the CDR3, the DNA is TGTGCCAGCAGGGTTCGACAGATAAATTCACCCCTCCACTTT. This gives the protein CASRVRQINSPLHF.

This chain uses TRBV7-2 with TRBJ2-1, with D hard to call. Trimming took 1 base from V and 0 from J, leaving 7 bases between them. This CDR3 comprises 15 residues. CDR1 and CDR2 from the germline V gene are SGHTA and FQGNSA. CDR3 DNA sequence: TGTGCCAGCAGCTTAGGGGCAGTCTCCTACAATGAGCAGTTCTTC. Translating gives CASSLGAVSYNEQFF.

The chain combines TRBV7-9 with TRBJ2-2; D might be TRBD1 (5 bases). Deletions cut 1 base from V and 8 bases from J, with 14 bases between. CDR1 and CDR2 from the germline V gene are SEHNR and FQNEAQ (reference sequence). The CDR3 covers 15 residues. The CDR3: CASSLVPQGVGELFF. The CDR3 DNA sequence: TGTGCCAGCAGCTTAGTCCCGCAAGGGGTTGGGGAGCTGTTTTTT. Full variable domain (outside the CDR3, taken from reference TRBV7-9 and TRBJ2-2): DTGVSQNPRHKITKRGQNVTFRCDPISEHNRLYWYRQTLGQGPEFLTYFQNEAQLEKSRLLSDRFSAERPKGSFSTLEIQRTEQGDSAMYLCASSLVPQGVGELFFGEGSRLTVL.

The V and J genes are TRBV30 and TRBJ2-5; TRBD1 aligns across 8 bases. The tail of the sequence fits TRBJ2-7 better, so the J call may be wrong. The germline V gene has CDR1 GTSNPN and CDR2 SVGIG (reference sequence). The CDR3 contains 13 residues. The CDR3 loop reads CAWSLGQAYEQYF. The CDR3 DNA is TGTGCCTGGAGTCTGGGACAGGCGTACGAGCAGTACTTC.

This clone was observed a single time. The chain couples TRBV4-3 to TRBJ1-4; TRBD1 matches at 7 bases. This CDR3 has 15 residues. Looked up from germline, CDR1 is LGHNA and CDR2 is YSLEER. V gave up 0 bases and J gave up 5 bases; unmatched junction bases: 3. Here the CDR3 reads CASSQEGTENEKLFF. The DNA for the CDR3 is TGCGCCAGCAGCCAAGAAGGGACAGAAAATGAAAAACTGTTTTTT.

The V and J genes are TRBV6-1 and TRBJ2-1, with TRBD2 matching over 9 bases. The CDR3 extends over 13 amino acids. The germline CDR1 and CDR2 sequences are MNHNS and SASEGT. With V trimmed by 8 bases and J by 7 bases, 6 bases remained unmatched. CDR3 bases: TGTGCCAGCTCCGGGACTAGCTTTAATGAGCAGTTCTTC. Translation gives CASSGTSFNEQFF.

About this clone: This may be a read error: a much more frequent sequence differs by one nucleotide. CDR3 loop: CASSGTGGYGYTF. The DNA for the CDR3 is TGTGCCAGCAGCGGGACAGGGGGCTATGGCTACACCTTC. This chain connects TRBV2 to TRBJ1-2, with 11 bases fitting TRBD1. V was pared by 6 bases and J by 4 bases, with 1 base of the junction left unmatched. CDR3 length: 13 amino acids. Per the germline V gene, CDR1 is SNHLY and CDR2 is FYNNEI.

The gene calls are TRBV7-8 and TRBJ2-7; maybe TRBD1 (6 bases). This CDR3 has 14 amino acids. Trimming removed 8 bases at V and 0 bases at J, with 14 bases between. Germline CDR1 SGHVS, CDR2 FQNEAQ. DNA for the CDR3: TGTGCCAGCTTCGGACAGTCGAGCTCCTACGAGCAGTACTTC. Translating gives CASFGQSSSYEQYF.

The chain combines TRBV6-1 with TRBJ2-3, with no clear D. The germline V gene encodes CDR1 MNHNS and CDR2 SASEGT. There are 13 residues in the CDR3. The germline V and J ends were trimmed by 6 bases and 2 bases, with 9 bases remaining between them. This CDR3 is CASSHRTTDTQYF. The CDR3 DNA is TGTGCCAGCAGCCATAGAACCACAGATACGCAGTATTTT.

The chain carries TRBV7-2 and TRBJ2-3; 7 bases match TRBD1. Trimming took 4 bases from V and 2 from J; bases not matched to a gene: 9. There are 16 residues in the CDR3. Germline CDR1 is SGHTA and CDR2 is FQGNSA. DNA of the CDR3: TGTGCCAGCAGCTCATTCCGACAGGGCCCCACAGATACGCAGTATTTT. Its translation is CASSSFRQGPTDTQYF. Filled out from reference TRBV7-2 and TRBJ2-3, the complete variable domain reads GAGVSQSPSNKVTEKGKDVELRCDPISGHTALYWYRQSLGQGLEFLIYFQGNSAPDKSGLPSDRFSAERTGGSVSTLTIQRTQQEDSAVYLCASSSFRQGPTDTQYFGPGTRLTVL.

The CDR3 DNA follows: TGTGCCAGCAGCCAGGTTACAGACAGCAGCAGAGAAAAACTGTTTTTT. This sequence encodes CASSQVTDSSREKLFF. The rearrangement joins TRBV4-2 to TRBJ1-4, with a tentative D call TRBD1 (5 bases). The CDR3 is made up of 16 amino acids. Deletions cut 3 bases from V and 8 bases from J, with 19 bases between. Germline CDR1 reads LGHNA; CDR2 reads YNFKEQ.

This rearrangement joins TRBV7-8 to TRBJ1-2, with TRBD1 matching 8 bases. The CDR3 totals 15 residues. V shed 4 bases and J 4 bases; nucleotides not matched to a gene: 8. CDR1 SGHVS and CDR2 FQNEAQ come from the germline V gene. CDR3 DNA: TGTGCCAGCAGCTCCGGACAGGGCCCTCCCTATGGCTACACCTTC. This gives the protein CASSSGQGPPYGYTF.

The rearrangement uses TRBV5-1 and TRBJ1-2, with 7 nucleotides matching TRBD1. V dropped 4 bases and J dropped 7; count of bases not matched to a gene: 4. The germline V gene has CDR1 SGHRS and CDR2 YFSETQ. This CDR3 has 12 amino acids. CDR3 nucleotide sequence: TGCGCCAGCAGCGCCAACAGGGGTGGCTACACCTTC. Its protein is CASSANRGGYTF. The whole variable domain, filled in from reference TRBV5-1 and TRBJ1-2, reads KAGVTQTPRYLIKTRGQQVTLSCSPISGHRSVSWYQQTPGQGLQFLFEYFSETQRNKGNFPGRFSGRQFSNSRSEMNVSTLELGDSALYLCASSANRGGYTFGSGTRLTVV.

The chain couples TRBV2 to TRBJ2-7, with TRBD1 matching over 11 bases. CDR3 size: 14 residues. Looked up from germline, CDR1 is SNHLY and CDR2 is FYNNEI. After removal of 7 bases from V and 6 bases from J, the junction contained 8 bases not matched to a gene. The CDR3: CASMGDRGELEQYF. DNA of the CDR3: TGTGCCAGCATGGGGGACAGGGGGGAACTCGAGCAGTACTTC.

The genes are TRBV9 and TRBJ2-1, with a weak D call TRBD1 (6 bases). The CDR3 contains 13 residues. CDR1 and CDR2 from the germline V gene are SGDLS and YYNGEE. Trimming removed 10 bases from V and 5 bases from J, with 16 bases in between. The CDR3, as DNA: TGTGCCTCCTCCAGGGGCTTCGACAATGAGCAGTTCTTC. Protein sequence: CASSRGFDNEQFF.

This clone was counted a single time. The chain links TRBV27 to TRBJ1-6; a possible D gene is TRBD1 (6 bases). Trimming took off 2 bases at V and 6 bases at J, with 8 bases between the two ends. This CDR3 region has 14 residues. From germline, CDR1 is MNHEY and CDR2 SMNVEV (reference sequence). CDR3 coding DNA: TGTGCCAGCAGTTTACAGGGGAGTAATTCACCCCTCCACTTT. It encodes CASSLQGSNSPLHF.